This T cell receptor beta chain was found in a study of blood T cell repertoires in COVID-19. Across the study: Samples came from the United States, Italy and Spain, spanning acute and convalescent COVID-19. The cDNA or gDNA used as material had been derived from T cells, B-cell-depleted T cells, or PBMCs.

Study processing details: Researchers report that nucleated cell counts were estimated from reference gene primer amplification. The table came from immunoSEQ multiplex PCR; TCRdb's copy has only in-frame clones and leaves some out. That table supplies the V and J calls and clone size; D and trimming were determined from the DNA. Here the sample spans 160,000 or so clones, 83% being singletons. J lost 0 bases, V lost 3 bases, and 8 bases had no gene match. The CDR3 totals 17 residues. Germline V lookup: CDR1 ENHRY, CDR2 SYGVKD. Sequences were obtained from peripheral blood. The chain recombines TRBV10-3 with TRBJ1-3, with 7 nucleotides matching TRBD1. This TCR was sampled from a human donor in a cohort sampled during active COVID-19. The CDR3 sequence is CAISERDSAISGNTIYF. The CDR3 bases are TGTGCCATCAGTGAAAGGGACAGCGCTATCTCTGGAAACACCATATATTTT.